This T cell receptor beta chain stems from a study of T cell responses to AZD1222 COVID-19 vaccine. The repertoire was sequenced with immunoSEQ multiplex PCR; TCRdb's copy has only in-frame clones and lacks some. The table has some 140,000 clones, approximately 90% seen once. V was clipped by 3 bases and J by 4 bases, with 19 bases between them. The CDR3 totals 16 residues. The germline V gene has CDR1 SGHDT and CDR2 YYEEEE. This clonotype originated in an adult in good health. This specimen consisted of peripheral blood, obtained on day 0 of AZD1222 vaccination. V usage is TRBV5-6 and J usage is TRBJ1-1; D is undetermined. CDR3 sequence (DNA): TGTGCCAGCAGCTCTGATCTGGACCCCTCGAGCACTGAAGCTTTCTTT. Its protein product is CASSSDLDPSSTEAFF.